The 19 T cell receptor beta chains presented below share a single source sample, sequenced in a study of shared clonotypes between healthy human individuals. Using immunoSEQ multiplex PCR, the repertoire was profiled, and TCRdb retains in-frame clones only, with some absent. The sample carries 100,000 to 120,000 clones, approximately 70% recorded once. Sequencing was performed on memory CD8+ T cells sorted from blood. Subset specified: CD45RO+ cells pooled with CCR7-negative TemRA cells. The receptors were sampled from a woman in her 30s in good health.

This clone has a handful of counts. V usage is TRBV7-9 and J usage is TRBJ2-2; 10 bases are shared with TRBD1. The V gene end was trimmed by 4 bases and the J gene end by 2 bases; junction bases not matched to a gene: 4. CDR1 and CDR2 (germline): SEHNR, FQNEAQ (reference sequence). This CDR3 spans 16 amino acids. CDR3 in DNA: TGTGCCAGCAGCTCGGACAGGGGGTTTAACACCGGGGAGCTGTTTTTT. This sequence encodes CASSSDRGFNTGELFF.

The genes are TRBV10-3 and TRBJ2-7; the match to TRBD2 covers 9 bases. The trim removed 6 bases at V and 9 bases at J, leaving 9 bases unmatched. The CDR3 has 13 residues. The germline V gene encodes CDR1 ENHRY and CDR2 SYGVKD. Written as DNA, the CDR3 is TGTGCCATCAGGGATAGCGGGAGTACTGTGCAGTACTTC. It yields the protein CAIRDSGSTVQYF.

In regard to this clone: Other DNA sequences in this specimen translate into the identical CDR3. The rearrangement joins TRBV19 to TRBJ2-1; 10 bases line up with TRBD2. The CDR3 runs to 15 residues. V was clipped by 3 bases and J by 6 bases; unmatched bases: 5. Per germline, CDR1 LNHDA and CDR2 SQIVND (reference sequence). The CDR3 sequence is CASSIRTSGLNEQFF. The CDR3 DNA follows: TGTGCCAGTAGTATTCGGACTAGCGGCCTCAATGAGCAGTTCTTC.

The CDR3 DNA follows: TGCAGCGTTGAAGGTCCCCTGAACACCGGGGAGCTGTTTTTT. Its protein product is CSVEGPLNTGELFF. The chain couples TRBV29-1 to TRBJ2-2; D unresolved. The germline gives CDR1 SQVTM, CDR2 ANQGSEA. The V end was cut by 1 base, the J end by 1 base, with 7 bases between. The CDR3 is 14 residues long.

The V call is TRBV18, the J call TRBJ1-2, with D perhaps matching TRBD1 (6 bases). V shed 3 bases and J shed 8 bases, with 25 bases lying between them. The CDR3 sequence is 17 residues long. CDR1 is KGHSH, CDR2 LQKENI, per germline. CDR3 coding DNA: TGTGCCAGCTCACCGCAGAGACAGGACTATGCTATGTTAGGCTACACCTTC. It codes for CASSPQRQDYAMLGYTF. Full variable domain (outside the CDR3, taken from reference TRBV18 and TRBJ1-2): NAGVMQNPRHLVRRRGQEARLRCSPMKGHSHVYWYRQLPEEGLKFMVYLQKENIIDESGMPKERFSAEFPKEGPSILRIQQVVRGDSAAYFCASSPQRQDYAMLGYTFGSGTRLTVV.

Here the CDR3 reads CASGRQETQYF. As DNA, the CDR3 is TGTGCCTCGGGGAGACAAGAGACCCAGTACTTC. The rearrangement links TRBV7-9 to TRBJ2-5, with D perhaps matching TRBD2 (5 bases). The V gene lost 11 bases and the J gene lost 2 bases, with 9 bases spanning the gap. CDR3 length equals 11 residues. The germline V gene has CDR1 SEHNR and CDR2 FQNEAQ (reference sequence).

V and J are TRBV27 and TRBJ2-7, with 9 bases identical to TRBD2. The V segment lost 1 base and the J segment 4 bases; nucleotides outside the gene matches: 8. This CDR3 has 16 residues. The V gene's germline CDR1 is MNHEY and CDR2 SMNVEV (reference sequence). The CDR3, as DNA: TGTGCCAGCAGTTTATATCTGGGACTAGCCCGATACGAGCAGTACTTC. Its translation is CASSLYLGLARYEQYF.

The V gene is TRBV13, the J gene TRBJ2-7; D might be TRBD1 (6 bases). Trimming shortened V by 4 bases and J by 5 bases, and 21 bases separated the two germline ends. This CDR3 has 16 amino acids. CDR1 and CDR2 (germline): PRHDT, FYEKMQ (reference sequence). This CDR3 reads CASSYSDSPRPDEQYF. The CDR3 DNA reads TGTGCCAGCAGCTACTCGGACAGCCCCCGGCCGGACGAGCAGTACTTC.

The genes are TRBV5-6 and TRBJ2-1; TRBD2 matches at 13 bases. The length of the CDR3 is 15 residues. V gave up 0 bases and J gave up 8 bases; unmatched junction bases: 2. The germline V gene encodes CDR1 SGHDT and CDR2 YYEEEE. The CDR3 here is CASSLVGLAGDEQFF. Here the CDR3 DNA reads TGTGCCAGCAGCTTGGTAGGACTAGCGGGAGATGAGCAGTTCTTC.

This clone was counted a few times. The chain employs TRBV10-1 and TRBJ2-7; no firm D call. The CDR3 loop spans 12 amino acids. Trimming pared 2 bases from V and 3 bases from J, leaving 5 bases between. Germline V gene sequence: CDR1 WNHNN, CDR2 SYGVQD (reference sequence). The CDR3 nucleotides are TGCGCCAGCAGTGAGAAGGGCTACGAGCAGTACTTC. Amino acid sequence: CASSEKGYEQYF.

The chain carries TRBV4-2 and TRBJ1-5, with a weak D call TRBD1 (5 bases). There are 14 residues in the CDR3. Germline loops: CDR1 LGHNA, CDR2 YNFKEQ. V lost 0 bases to trimming and J lost 9 bases, with 12 bases between them. CDR3 nucleotides: TGTGCCAGCAGCCAAGATTTCGGGGCGCGGCCCCAGCATTTT. Translation: CASSQDFGARPQHF.

The V call is TRBV5-1, the J call TRBJ2-5; 10 bases are a match to TRBD1. Judging by the DNA end, TRBJ2-7 fits better; the J call may be wrong. Per germline, CDR1 SGHRS and CDR2 YFSETQ. The CDR3 is 13 residues long. DNA of the CDR3: TGCGCCAGCAGCTTCGGACAGGGGGTCGAGCAGTACTTC. Translation: CASSFGQGVEQYF.

The J gene is TRBJ1-4, the V gene TRBV9, with D unclear. The germline V gene encodes CDR1 SGDLS and CDR2 YYNGEE. The CDR3 covers 17 residues. Trimming stripped 1 base from V and 2 bases from J, with 15 bases between. CDR3 region: CASSVSSISWTNEKLFF. The CDR3 DNA sequence: TGTGCCAGCAGCGTATCCTCAATTTCTTGGACTAATGAAAAACTGTTTTTT.

This rearrangement joins TRBV6-4 to TRBJ2-7, with TRBD2 identical over 8 bases. Germline CDR1 is MRHNA and CDR2 is SNTAGT. J was trimmed by 3 bases and V by 5 bases; bases with no gene match: 9. The CDR3 is made up of 15 amino acids. CDR3 coding DNA: TGTGCCAGCAGTTACGAGGCCCGGGAGGGCTACGAGCAGTACTTC. Residues: CASSYEAREGYEQYF.

The chain employs TRBV19 and TRBJ2-7; 8 bases align to TRBD2. V dropped 4 bases and J dropped 2; count of bases not matched to a gene: 7. Germline CDR1 and CDR2: LNHDA and SQIVND (reference sequence). This CDR3 contains 15 residues. The CDR3 nucleotides read TGTGCCAGTAGTAATGCTCCGGGAGGGCCCTACGAGCAGTACTTC. It encodes CASSNAPGGPYEQYF.

This chain connects TRBV27 to TRBJ1-5; tentative D call: TRBD1 (6 bases). Germline assignment: CDR1 MNHEY and CDR2 SMNVEV (reference sequence). This CDR3 spans 15 amino acids. V shed 3 bases and J shed 3 bases, with 12 bases lying between them. The CDR3 reads CASSFTGAYNQPQHF. The CDR3 DNA is TGTGCCAGCAGTTTCACGGGGGCGTACAATCAGCCCCAGCATTTT.

This clone was counted between two and nine times. The sample holds other DNA sequences that translate to the same CDR3. This chain links TRBV6-5 with TRBJ1-5; no clear D. The CDR3 is 13 residues long. Germline assignment: CDR1 MNHEY and CDR2 SVGAGI. V was trimmed by 6 bases and J by 2 bases, leaving 8 bases between them. The CDR3 loop reads CASRGVGNQPQHF. In nucleotides, the CDR3 is TGTGCCAGCAGGGGTGTTGGCAATCAGCCCCAGCATTTT.

This chain links TRBV4-1 with TRBJ1-1; TRBD1 agrees at 8 bases. The CDR3 sequence is 16 residues long. With 3 bases clipped from V and 1 base from J, the junction kept 7 bases outside the gene matches. Germline V gene sequence: CDR1 MGHRA, CDR2 YSYEKL. The CDR3 DNA is TGCGCCAGCAGCCACGTAGGGGACAGGTGGAACACTGAAGCTTTCTTT. Translating gives CASSHVGDRWNTEAFF.

This CDR3 is CSVVPDRDFYEQYF. CDR3 DNA: TGCAGCGTTGTCCCAGACAGGGACTTCTACGAGCAGTACTTC. This sequence joins TRBV29-1 and TRBJ2-7, with D perhaps matching TRBD1 (7 bases). Germline CDR1 and CDR2: SQVTM and ANQGSEA. This CDR3 has 14 amino acids. With 4 bases removed from V and 3 bases from J, the gap between germline ends came to 16 bases.